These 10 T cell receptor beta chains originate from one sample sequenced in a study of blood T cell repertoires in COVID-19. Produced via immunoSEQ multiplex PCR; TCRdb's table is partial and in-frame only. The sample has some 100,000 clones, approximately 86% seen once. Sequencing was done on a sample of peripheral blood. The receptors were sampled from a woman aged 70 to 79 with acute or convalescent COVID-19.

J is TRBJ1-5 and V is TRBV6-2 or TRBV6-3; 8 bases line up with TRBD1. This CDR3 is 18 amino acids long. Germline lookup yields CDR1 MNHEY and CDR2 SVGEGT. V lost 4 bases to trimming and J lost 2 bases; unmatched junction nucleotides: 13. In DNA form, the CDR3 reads TGTGCCAGCAGTTCCGGGACAGGAGTTCTCGTGGGCAATCAGCCCCAGCATTTT. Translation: CASSSGTGVLVGNQPQHF.

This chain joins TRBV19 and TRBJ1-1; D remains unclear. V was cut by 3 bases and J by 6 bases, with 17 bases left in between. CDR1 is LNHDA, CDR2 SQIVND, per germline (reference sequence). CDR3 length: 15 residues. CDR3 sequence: CASSIPKPSSAEAFF. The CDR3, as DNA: TGTGCCAGTAGTATCCCCAAACCTTCTTCGGCTGAAGCTTTCTTT.

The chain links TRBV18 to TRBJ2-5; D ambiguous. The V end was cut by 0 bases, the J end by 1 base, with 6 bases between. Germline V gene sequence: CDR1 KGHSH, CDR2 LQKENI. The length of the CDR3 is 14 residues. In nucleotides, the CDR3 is TGTGCCAGCTCACCACCGAACAGCCAAGAGACCCAGTACTTC. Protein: CASSPPNSQETQYF.

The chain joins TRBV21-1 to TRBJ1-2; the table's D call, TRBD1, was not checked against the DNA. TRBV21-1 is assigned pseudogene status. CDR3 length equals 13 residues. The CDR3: CASSKRTGFDYTF. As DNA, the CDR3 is TGTGCCAGCAGCAAAAGGACAGGCTTTGACTACACCTTC.

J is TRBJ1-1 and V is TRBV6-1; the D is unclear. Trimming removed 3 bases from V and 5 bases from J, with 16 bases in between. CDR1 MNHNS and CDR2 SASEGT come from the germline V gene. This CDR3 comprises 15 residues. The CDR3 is CASSELGSRGTEAFF. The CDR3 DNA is TGTGCCAGCAGTGAGCTGGGTTCGAGAGGAACTGAAGCTTTCTTT.

The CDR3 region has the DNA TGTGCCAGCAGCCCGGCGGACCGGGGATGGCAGTACTTC. Amino acid sequence: CASSPADRGWQYF. This sequence joins TRBV28 and TRBJ2-7; perhaps TRBD2 as D (5 bases). The germline V gene encodes CDR1 MDHEN and CDR2 SYDVKM. The CDR3 spans 13 residues. Deletions cut 6 bases from V and 9 bases from J, with 18 bases between.

The CDR3 region is CASSSTGSSSYEQYF. DNA for the CDR3: TGTGCCAGCTCATCAACGGGGTCAAGCTCCTACGAGCAGTACTTC. The chain combines TRBV18 with TRBJ2-7; a possible D gene is TRBD2 (5 bases). The ends were cut back, 5 bases at V and 0 bases at J, with 14 bases in the middle. CDR1 and CDR2 from the germline V gene are KGHSH and LQKENI. The CDR3 loop spans 15 amino acids.

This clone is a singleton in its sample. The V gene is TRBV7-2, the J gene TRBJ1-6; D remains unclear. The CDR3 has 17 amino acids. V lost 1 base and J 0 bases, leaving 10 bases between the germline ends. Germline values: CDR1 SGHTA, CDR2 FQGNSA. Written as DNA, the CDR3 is TGTGCCAGCAGCTTAGATGTGGTCAGCTCCTATAATTCACCCCTCCACTTT. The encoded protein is CASSLDVVSSYNSPLHF. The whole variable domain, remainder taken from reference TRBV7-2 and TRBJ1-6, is GAGVSQSPSNKVTEKGKDVELRCDPISGHTALYWYRQSLGQGLEFLIYFQGNSAPDKSGLPSDRFSAERTGGSVSTLTIQRTQQEDSAVYLCASSLDVVSSYNSPLHFGNGTRLTVT.

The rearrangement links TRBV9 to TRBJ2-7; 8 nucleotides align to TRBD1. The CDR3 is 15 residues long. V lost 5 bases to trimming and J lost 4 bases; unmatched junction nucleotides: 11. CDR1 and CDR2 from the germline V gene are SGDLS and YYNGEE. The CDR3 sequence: CASSGRPGQVYEQYF. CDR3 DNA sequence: TGTGCCAGCAGTGGAAGACCGGGACAGGTATACGAGCAGTACTTC.

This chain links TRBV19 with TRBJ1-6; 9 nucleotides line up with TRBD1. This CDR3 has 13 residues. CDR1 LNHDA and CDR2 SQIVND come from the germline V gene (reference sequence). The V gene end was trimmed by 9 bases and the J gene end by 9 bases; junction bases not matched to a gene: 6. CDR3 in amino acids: CASGQGRGSPLHF. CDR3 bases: TGTGCCAGCGGACAGGGGAGGGGTTCACCCCTCCACTTT.